This TCR beta chain was retrieved from a study of cytomegalovirus exposure and HLA in healthy donors. 60 Vbeta and 13 Jbeta primers were used in PCR. Data came from immunoSEQ multiplex PCR; TCRdb stores just in-frame clones and leaves some out. Recorded here are tens of thousands of clones; the top ten clones represent 4% to 5.5%. Study-level points and caveats: Analysis was performed later, and it showed HLA-associated TCR beta chains to be more clonally expanded than equally common others. A missense DCLRE1C variant was associated with V- and J-gene trimming of TCR beta chains in a later analysis, and an independent cohort replicated the association. It was approximately 160 TCR beta chains that were listed as cytomegalovirus-associated.

In the case of this clone: Its antigen is currently unknown. This sample also contains other DNA sequences that code for the same CDR3.

Germline CDR1 reads SGHNT; CDR2 reads YENEEA. Between the trimmed V and J ends, which lost 1 base and 3 bases, there was a span of 10 bases. The CDR3 covers 14 residues. This chain joins TRBV11-3 and TRBJ2-7; D perhaps matches TRBD2 (7 bases). Material: PBMCs. The TCR sequence derives from a young man in good health and CMV-seropositive. The CDR3 nucleotides are TGTGCCAGCAGCTTAGGGGGAGGGGGCTACGAGCAGTACTTC. Its translation is CASSLGGGGYEQYF.